This T cell receptor beta chain is from a study of neoadjuvant nivolumab and ipilimumab in lung cancer. The wider study: Nivolumab 3 mg/kg was given days 1, 15 and 29, plus ipilimumab 1 mg/kg day 1 in combination. Overall study results and limits: Higher pretherapy blood TCR richness went with higher resected-tumor richness.

The table lists this clone with a count of one. Antigen unknown. Clones were read by immunoSEQ multiplex PCR, and TCRdb kept only the in-frame ones, dropping some. The sample has some 18,000 clones, around 86% seen once. Germline V gene sequence: CDR1 PRHDT, CDR2 FYEKMQ (reference sequence). There are 14 residues in the CDR3. V lost 4 bases, J lost 4 bases, and 14 bases lay in between. The rearrangement links TRBV13 to TRBJ2-7; D may be TRBD1 (6 bases). This TCR was recovered from an adult with non-small cell lung cancer. Sequenced here: peripheral blood, sampled before neoadjuvant nivolumab, alone or with ipilimumab. The CDR3 DNA reads as TGTGCCAGCAGCTCCTACAGGGAACGTTACGAGCAGTACTTC. It specifies CASSSYRERYEQYF.